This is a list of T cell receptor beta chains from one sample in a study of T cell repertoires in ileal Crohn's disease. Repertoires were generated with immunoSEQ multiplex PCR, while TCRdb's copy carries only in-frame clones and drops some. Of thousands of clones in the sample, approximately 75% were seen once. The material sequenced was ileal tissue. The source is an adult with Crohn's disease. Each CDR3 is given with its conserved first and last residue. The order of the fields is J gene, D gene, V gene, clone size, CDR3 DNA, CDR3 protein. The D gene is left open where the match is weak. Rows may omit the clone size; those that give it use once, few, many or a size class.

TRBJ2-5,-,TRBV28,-,TGTGCCACCAAAGTAGGGGGGGTTCAAGAGACCCAGTACTTC,CATKVGGVQETQYF
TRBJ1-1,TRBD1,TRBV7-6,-,TGTGCCAGCAGGACGCAGGGGGCTGGTGAAGCTTTCTTT,CASRTQGAGEAFF
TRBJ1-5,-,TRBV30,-,TGTGCCTGGAGTACAGGCTGGGATCAGCCCCAGCATTTT,CAWSTGWDQPQHF
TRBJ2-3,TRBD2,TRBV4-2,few,TGTGCCAGCAGTCCCGGGACTAGGGGCGCAGATACGCAGTATTTT,CASSPGTRGADTQYF
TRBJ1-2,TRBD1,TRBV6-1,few,TGTGCCAGCTCCACAGGGGAAGAGTCGAGTGGCTACACCTTC,CASSTGEESSGYTF
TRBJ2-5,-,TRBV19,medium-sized,TGTGCCAGTAGTATATATCGTCACTCCAAAGAGACCCAGTACTTC,CASSIYRHSKETQYF
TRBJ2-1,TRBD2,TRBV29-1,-,TGCAGCGCTAGACTAGCGGGGACCTACAATGAGCAGTTCTTC,CSARLAGTYNEQFF
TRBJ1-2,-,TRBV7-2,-,TGTGCCAGCTCCTCCAGGGGTACCTATGGCTACACCTTC,CASSSRGTYGYTF
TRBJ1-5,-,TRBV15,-,TGTGCCACCGCGGGGAGGGGAAATCAGCCCCAGCATTTT,CATAGRGNQPQHF
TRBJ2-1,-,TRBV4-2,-,TGTGCCAGCAGCCAATACCAGGGGTGGAATGAGCAGTTCTTC,CASSQYQGWNEQFF
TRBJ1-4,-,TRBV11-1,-,TGTGCCAGCAGCAGGAGGGGGGCCCGGAATGAAAAACTGTTTTTT,CASSRRGARNEKLFF
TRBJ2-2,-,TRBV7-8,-,TGTGCCAGCATCCGCCGGGACCCCGGTGTAGGGACCGGGGAGCTGTTTTTT,CASIRRDPGVGTGELFF
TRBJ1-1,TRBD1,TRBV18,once,TGTGCCAGCTCACGGGACAGGAAGAACACTGAAGCTTTCTTT,CASSRDRKNTEAFF
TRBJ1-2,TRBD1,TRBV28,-,TGTGCCAGCAGTTTAAGATCAGGGGGCGGACTTCGGCAGGGCTACACCTTC,CASSLRSGGGLRQGYTF
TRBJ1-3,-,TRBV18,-,TGTGCCAGCTCAGACTCTCAAGGAAACACCATATATTTT,CASSDSQGNTIYF
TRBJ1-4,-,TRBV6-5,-,TGTGCCAGCAGTTACTCTGGGGCTAATGAAAAACTGTTTTTT,CASSYSGANEKLFF
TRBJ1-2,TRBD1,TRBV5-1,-,TGCGCCAGCAGCTCACGGCCTGGACAGGGCTATGGCTACACCTTC,CASSSRPGQGYGYTF
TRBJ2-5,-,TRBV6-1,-,TGTGCCAGCAGTGAAGGCAGGGTTGTGGAGACCCAGTACTTC,CASSEGRVVETQYF
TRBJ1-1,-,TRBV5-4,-,TGTGCCAGCAGCCGCAGCGGGTTGGACACTGAAGCTTTCTTT,CASSRSGLDTEAFF
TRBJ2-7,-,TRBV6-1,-,TGTGCCAGCAGTCCCCGGGACGGGAGCTCCTACGAGCAGTACTTC,CASSPRDGSSYEQYF
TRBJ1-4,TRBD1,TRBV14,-,TGTGCCAGCAGCCACCAAATTGGAAGGGGGCGGACTAATGAAAAACTGTTTTTT,CASSHQIGRGRTNEKLFF
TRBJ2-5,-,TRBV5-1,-,TGCGCCAGCAGCTTGGGTAGGGACGAAGAGACCCAGTACTTC,CASSLGRDEETQYF
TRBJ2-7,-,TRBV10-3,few,TGTGCCAGCAGTCTCAGGGACTACGAGCAGTACTTC,CASSLRDYEQYF
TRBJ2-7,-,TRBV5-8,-,TGTGCCAGCAGGAATCCGGGACTGACGGGGAACTACGAGCAGTACTTC,CASRNPGLTGNYEQYF
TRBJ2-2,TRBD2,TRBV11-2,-,TGTGCCAGCAGCTTAGGGCGGCTAGCGGGGGCCGAGGGCGGGGAGCTGTTTTTT,CASSLGRLAGAEGGELFF
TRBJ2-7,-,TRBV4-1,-,TGCGCCAGCAGCCAGGGCCTGGGCTACGAGCAGTACTTC,CASSQGLGYEQYF
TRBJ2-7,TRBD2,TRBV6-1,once,TGTGCCAGCAGGAATATAGGGGAGGGCTACGAGCAGTACTTC,CASRNIGEGYEQYF
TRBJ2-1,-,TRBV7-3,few,TGTGCCAGCAGCCTGGGGATAGCGCCAATGGATGAGCAGTTCTTC,CASSLGIAPMDEQFF
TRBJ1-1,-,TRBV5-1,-,TGCGCCAGCAGCCGTAAAACAGGGTGGGAAACTGAAGCTTTCTTT,CASSRKTGWETEAFF
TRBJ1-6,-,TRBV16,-,TGTGCCAGCAGCCAATCCGGGCAGGGGATTTCACCCCTCCACTTT,CASSQSGQGISPLHF
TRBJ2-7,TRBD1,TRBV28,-,TGTGCCAGCACCCCCCCGGGGACAGGCGTTCCCGAGCAGTACTTC,CASTPPGTGVPEQYF
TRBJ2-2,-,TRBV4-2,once,TGTGCCAGCAGCCAAGGGGTGAGGGGTAGGAGGCCGAACACCGGGGAGCTGTTTTTT,CASSQGVRGRRPNTGELFF